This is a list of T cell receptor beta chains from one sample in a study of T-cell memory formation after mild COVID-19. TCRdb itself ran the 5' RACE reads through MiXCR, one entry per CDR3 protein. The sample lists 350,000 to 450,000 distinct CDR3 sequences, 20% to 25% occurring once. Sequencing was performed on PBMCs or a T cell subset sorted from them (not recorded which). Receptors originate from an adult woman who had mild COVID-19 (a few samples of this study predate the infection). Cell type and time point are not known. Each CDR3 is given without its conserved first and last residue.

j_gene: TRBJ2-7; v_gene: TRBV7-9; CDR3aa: ASSSGTYYEQY
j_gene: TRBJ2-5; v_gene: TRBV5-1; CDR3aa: ASSPGPTWETQY
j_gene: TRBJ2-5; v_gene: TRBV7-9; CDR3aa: ASSLKGLAGFDQETQY
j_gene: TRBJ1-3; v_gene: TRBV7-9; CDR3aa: ASRGGLIPGNTIY
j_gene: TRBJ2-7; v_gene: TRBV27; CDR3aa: ASSLVPGVEQY
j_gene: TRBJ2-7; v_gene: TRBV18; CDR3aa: ASSPTGTTLEQY
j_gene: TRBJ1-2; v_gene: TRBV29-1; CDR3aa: SVEGQGAFYGYT
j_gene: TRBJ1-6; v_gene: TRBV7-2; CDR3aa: ASSLGSGGSPLH
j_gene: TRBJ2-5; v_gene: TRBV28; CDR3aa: ASRQLAETQY
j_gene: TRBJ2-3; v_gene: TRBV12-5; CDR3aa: ASGLSGGPTDTQY
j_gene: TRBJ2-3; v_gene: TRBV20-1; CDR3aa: SATGTSGPTDTQY
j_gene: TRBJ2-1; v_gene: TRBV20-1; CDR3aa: SASREREDGEQF
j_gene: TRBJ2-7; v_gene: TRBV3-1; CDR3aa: ASSQGPGQGAHAAYEQY
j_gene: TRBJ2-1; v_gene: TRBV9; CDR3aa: ASSVMGGLGRVDEQF
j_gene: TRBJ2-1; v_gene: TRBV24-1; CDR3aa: ATRPSGTVHNEQF
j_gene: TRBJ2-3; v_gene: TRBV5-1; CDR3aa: ASSPWGQPNTDTQY
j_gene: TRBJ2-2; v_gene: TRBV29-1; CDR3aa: SVCVIGVTGELF
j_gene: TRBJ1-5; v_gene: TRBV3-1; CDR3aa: ASRLSDSNQPQH
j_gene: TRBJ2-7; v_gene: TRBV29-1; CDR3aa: SVEGLEVGEQY
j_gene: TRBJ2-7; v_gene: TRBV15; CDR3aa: ATSRVRLGEQY